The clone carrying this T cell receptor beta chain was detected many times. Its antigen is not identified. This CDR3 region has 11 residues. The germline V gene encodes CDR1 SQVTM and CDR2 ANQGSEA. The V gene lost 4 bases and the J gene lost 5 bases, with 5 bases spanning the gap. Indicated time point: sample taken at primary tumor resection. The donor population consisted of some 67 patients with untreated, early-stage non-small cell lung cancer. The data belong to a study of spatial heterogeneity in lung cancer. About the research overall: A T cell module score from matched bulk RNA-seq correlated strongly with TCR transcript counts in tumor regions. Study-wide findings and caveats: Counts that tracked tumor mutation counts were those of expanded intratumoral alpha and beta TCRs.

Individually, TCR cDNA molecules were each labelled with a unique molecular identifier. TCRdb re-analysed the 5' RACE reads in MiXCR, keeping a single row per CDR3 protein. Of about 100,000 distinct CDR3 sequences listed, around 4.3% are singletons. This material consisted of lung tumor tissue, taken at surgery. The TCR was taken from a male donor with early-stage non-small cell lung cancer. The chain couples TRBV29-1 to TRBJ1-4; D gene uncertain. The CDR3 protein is CSVARNEKLFF. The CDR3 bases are TGCAGCGTTGCCCGAAATGAAAAACTGTTTTTT.